The TCR beta chain described here comes from a study of cytomegalovirus exposure and HLA in healthy donors. At the level of the study: Earlier results showed almost 120 million unique TCR beta sequences derived from about 179 million T cells. General study findings and limits: Through in vitro validation, three CMV-associated chains were shown to be specific for CMV antigens. Most subjects had HLA-A and HLA-B alleles reportedly predicted accurately by TCR beta sequences.

Use of 60 Vbeta and 13 Jbeta primers characterized the PCR. Sequenced by immunoSEQ multiplex PCR; TCRdb stores in-frame clones only, minus some. The sample includes around 170,000 clones, around 85% of them seen just once. As to this clone: Antigen: not known.

Germline-derived CDR1 and CDR2 are MNHNS and SASEGT. Trimming at V came to 11 bases and at J to 2 bases, leaving 5 bases not matched to a gene. The CDR3 runs to 13 residues. This TCR came from a man aged 50 or older in good health and CMV-seronegative. The chain has TRBV6-1 and TRBJ2-2; TRBD2 aligns across 7 bases. The sample comprised PBMCs. The CDR3 loop reads CAQRGSNTGELFF. The CDR3 DNA is TGTGCCCAGCGGGGAAGTAACACCGGGGAGCTGTTTTTT.